This paragraph covers one T cell receptor (beta chain) sequence. Its specificity is not known. The protocol was immunoSEQ multiplex PCR, while the TCRdb copy is restricted to in-frame clones and leaves out a portion. The sample lists about 98,000 clones; more than 70% were seen once. These data originate in a study of graft-versus-host responses after intestinal transplantation. For the study at large: Multivisceral, liver-intestinal, or isolated intestinal grafts were transplanted into recipients. Overall study results and limits: Detection of GvH clones occurred in recipient marrow, and some had their first appearance in ileum or blood. Early post-transplant declines in HvG were associated with peak levels of circulating GvH clones. Allografts carried high graft-versus-host to host-versus-graft clonal ratios in patients having graft-donor T cell macrochimerism.

From germline, CDR1 is KGHSH and CDR2 LQKENI. V lost 3 bases and J lost 2; bases outside the gene matches: 10. The CDR3 sequence is 18 residues long. This receptor was identified in a human patient who received an intestinal transplant, so some T cells may come from the graft donor. Sequenced material: PBMCs, taken 255 days after intestinal transplant. The rearrangement uses TRBV18 and TRBJ2-1, with TRBD2 matching over 10 bases. For the CDR3, the DNA is TGTGCCAGCTCACCTCTCGCTAGCGGGAGAGGGGCCTACAATGAGCAGTTCTTC. Translation gives CASSPLASGRGAYNEQFF.